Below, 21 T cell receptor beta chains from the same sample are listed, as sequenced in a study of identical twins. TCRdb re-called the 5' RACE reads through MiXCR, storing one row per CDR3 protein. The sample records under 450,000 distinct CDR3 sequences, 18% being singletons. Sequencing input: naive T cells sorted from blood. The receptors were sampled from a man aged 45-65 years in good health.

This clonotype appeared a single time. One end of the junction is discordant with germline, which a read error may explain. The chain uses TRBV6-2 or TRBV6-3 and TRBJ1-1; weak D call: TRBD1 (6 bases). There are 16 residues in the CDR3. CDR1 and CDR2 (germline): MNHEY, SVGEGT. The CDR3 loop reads CASCYPVGQPYTEAFF. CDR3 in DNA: TGTGCCAGCTGTTACCCGGTAGGACAGCCGTACACTGAAGCTTTCTTT.

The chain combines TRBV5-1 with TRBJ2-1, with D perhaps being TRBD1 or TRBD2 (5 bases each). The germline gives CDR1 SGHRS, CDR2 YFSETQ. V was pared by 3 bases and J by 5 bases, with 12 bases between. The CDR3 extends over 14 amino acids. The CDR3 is CASSSGPDHNEQFF. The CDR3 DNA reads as TGCGCCAGCAGCTCGGGACCAGACCACAATGAGCAGTTCTTC.

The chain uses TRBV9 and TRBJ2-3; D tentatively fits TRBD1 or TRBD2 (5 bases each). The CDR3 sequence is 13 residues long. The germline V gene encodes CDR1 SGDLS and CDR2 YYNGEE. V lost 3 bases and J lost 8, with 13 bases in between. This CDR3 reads CASSAPGLSTQYF. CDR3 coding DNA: TGTGCCAGCAGCGCCCCGGGGCTCAGTACGCAGTATTTT.

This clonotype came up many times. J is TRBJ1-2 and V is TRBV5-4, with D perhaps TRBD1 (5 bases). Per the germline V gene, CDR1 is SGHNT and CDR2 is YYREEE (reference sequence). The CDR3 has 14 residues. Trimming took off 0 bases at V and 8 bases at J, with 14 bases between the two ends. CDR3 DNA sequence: TGTGCCAGCAGCTTGGAGGGTCGAGGACAAGGCTACACCTTC. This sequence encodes CASSLEGRGQGYTF.

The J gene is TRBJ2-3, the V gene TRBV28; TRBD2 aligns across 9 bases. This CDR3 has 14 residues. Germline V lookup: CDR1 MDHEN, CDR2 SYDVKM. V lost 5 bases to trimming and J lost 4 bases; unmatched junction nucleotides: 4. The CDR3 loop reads CASSRGLAPDTQYF. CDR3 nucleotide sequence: TGTGCCAGCAGTAGGGGACTAGCTCCAGATACGCAGTATTTT.

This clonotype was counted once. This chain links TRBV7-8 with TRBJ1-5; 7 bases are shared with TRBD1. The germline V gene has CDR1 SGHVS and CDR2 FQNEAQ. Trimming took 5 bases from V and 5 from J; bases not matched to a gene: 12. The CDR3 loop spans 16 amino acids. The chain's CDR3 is CASSRSKGQLDQPQHF. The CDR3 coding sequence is TGTGCCAGCAGCAGAAGCAAGGGACAGCTCGATCAGCCCCAGCATTTT.

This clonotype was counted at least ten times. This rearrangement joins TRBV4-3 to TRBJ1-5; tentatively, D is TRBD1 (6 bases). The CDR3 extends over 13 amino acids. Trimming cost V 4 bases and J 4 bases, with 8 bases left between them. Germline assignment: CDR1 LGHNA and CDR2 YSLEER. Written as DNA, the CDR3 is TGCGCCAGCAGCCTGGGGGCGAATCAGCCCCAGCATTTT. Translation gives CASSLGANQPQHF.

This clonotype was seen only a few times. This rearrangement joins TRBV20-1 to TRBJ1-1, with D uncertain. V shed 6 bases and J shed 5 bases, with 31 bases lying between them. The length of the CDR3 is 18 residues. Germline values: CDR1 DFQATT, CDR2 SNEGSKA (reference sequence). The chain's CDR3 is CSARGPSSGAGFRTEAFF. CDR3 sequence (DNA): TGCAGTGCCCGCGGCCCCTCGTCAGGCGCGGGGTTTCGGACTGAAGCTTTCTTT.

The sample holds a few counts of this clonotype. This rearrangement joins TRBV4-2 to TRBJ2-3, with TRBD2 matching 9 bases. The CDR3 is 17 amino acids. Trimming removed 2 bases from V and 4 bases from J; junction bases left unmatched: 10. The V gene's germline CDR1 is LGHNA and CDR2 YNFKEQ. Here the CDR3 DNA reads TGTGCCAGCAGCCAAACCCCTAGCGGGGTTGGGGCAGATACGCAGTATTTT. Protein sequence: CASSQTPSGVGADTQYF.

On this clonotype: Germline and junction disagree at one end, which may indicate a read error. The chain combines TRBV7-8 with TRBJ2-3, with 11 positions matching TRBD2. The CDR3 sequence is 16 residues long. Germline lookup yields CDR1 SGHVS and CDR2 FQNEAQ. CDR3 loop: CASSLAGGWSTDTQYF. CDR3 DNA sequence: TGTGCCAGCAGCCTAGCGGGGGGATGGAGTACAGATACGCAGTATTTT.

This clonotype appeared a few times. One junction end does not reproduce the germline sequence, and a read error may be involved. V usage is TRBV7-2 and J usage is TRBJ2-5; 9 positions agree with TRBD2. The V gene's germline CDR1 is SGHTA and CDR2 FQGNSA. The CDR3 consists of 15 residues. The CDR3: CASSIAGANQETQYF. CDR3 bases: TGTGCCAGCAGCATAGCGGGGGCGAACCAAGAGACCCAGTACTTC.

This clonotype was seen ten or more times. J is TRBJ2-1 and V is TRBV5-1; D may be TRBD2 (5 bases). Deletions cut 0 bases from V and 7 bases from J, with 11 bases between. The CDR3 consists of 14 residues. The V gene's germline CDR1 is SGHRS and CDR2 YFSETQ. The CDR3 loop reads CASSLVGSENEQFF. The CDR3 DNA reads TGCGCCAGCAGCTTGGTGGGTAGCGAGAATGAGCAGTTCTTC.

CDR3 DNA: TGTGCCAGCAGTTACTGTTTGCGGGAGTCTTCAAGCTCCTACAATGAGCAGTTCTTC. It codes for CASSYCLRESSSSYNEQFF. The genes are TRBV6-5 and TRBJ2-1, with TRBD2 identical over 7 bases. Trimming took 1 base from V and 0 from J; bases not matched to a gene: 12. The V gene's germline CDR1 is MNHEY and CDR2 SVGAGI. This CDR3 spans 19 amino acids.

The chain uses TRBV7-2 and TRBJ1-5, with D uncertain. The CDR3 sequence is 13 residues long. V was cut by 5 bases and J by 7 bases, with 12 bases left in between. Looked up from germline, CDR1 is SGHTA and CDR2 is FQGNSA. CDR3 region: CASSPAREQPQHF. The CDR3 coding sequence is TGTGCCAGCAGCCCTGCCCGGGAACAGCCCCAGCATTTT.

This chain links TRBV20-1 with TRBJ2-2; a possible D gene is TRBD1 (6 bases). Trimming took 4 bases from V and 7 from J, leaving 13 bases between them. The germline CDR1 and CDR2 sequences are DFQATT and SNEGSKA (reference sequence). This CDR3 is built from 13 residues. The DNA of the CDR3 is TGCAGTGCTACGGGTGGGGGCAACGGGGAGCTGTTTTTT. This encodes CSATGGGNGELFF.

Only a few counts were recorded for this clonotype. The CDR3 region is CSAPMGVPGELFF. The DNA for the CDR3 is TGCAGTGCTCCCATGGGGGTACCCGGGGAGCTGTTTTTT. The chain joins TRBV20-1 to TRBJ2-2; D could derive from TRBD1 or TRBD2 (5 bases each). V was trimmed by 5 bases and J by 6 bases, leaving 13 bases between them. The CDR3 has 13 amino acids. The germline CDR1 and CDR2 sequences are DFQATT and SNEGSKA (reference sequence).

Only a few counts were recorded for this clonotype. CDR3 sequence: CSARRPNTGELFF. The CDR3 DNA sequence: TGCAGTGCTAGACGGCCGAACACCGGGGAGCTGTTTTTT. The chain uses TRBV20-1 and TRBJ2-2, with no clear D. This CDR3 region has 13 residues. The V gene's germline CDR1 is DFQATT and CDR2 SNEGSKA (reference sequence). Trimming shortened V by 2 bases and J by 0 bases, and 4 bases separated the two germline ends.

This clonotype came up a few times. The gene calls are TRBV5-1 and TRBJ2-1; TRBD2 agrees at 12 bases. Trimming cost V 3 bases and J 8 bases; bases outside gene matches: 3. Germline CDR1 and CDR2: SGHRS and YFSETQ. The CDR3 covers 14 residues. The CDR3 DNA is TGCGCCAGCAGCTGGAGGACTAGCGGGGATGAGCAGTTCTTC. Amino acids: CASSWRTSGDEQFF.

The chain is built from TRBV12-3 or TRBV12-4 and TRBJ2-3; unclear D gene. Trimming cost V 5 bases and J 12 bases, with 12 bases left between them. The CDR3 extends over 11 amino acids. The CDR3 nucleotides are TGTGCCAGCAGTGTGACTGGTTCCCAGTATTTT. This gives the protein CASSVTGSQYF.

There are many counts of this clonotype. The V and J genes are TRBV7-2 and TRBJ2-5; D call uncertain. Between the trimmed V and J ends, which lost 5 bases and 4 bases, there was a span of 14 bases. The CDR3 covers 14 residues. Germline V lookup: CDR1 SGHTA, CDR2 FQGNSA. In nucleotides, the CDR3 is TGTGCCAGCAGCGGGCGATACCGAGGAGAGACCCAGTACTTC. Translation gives CASSGRYRGETQYF. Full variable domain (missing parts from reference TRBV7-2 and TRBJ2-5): GAGVSQSPSNKVTEKGKDVELRCDPISGHTALYWYRQSLGQGLEFLIYFQGNSAPDKSGLPSDRFSAERTGGSVSTLTIQRTQQEDSAVYLCASSGRYRGETQYFGPGTRLLVL.

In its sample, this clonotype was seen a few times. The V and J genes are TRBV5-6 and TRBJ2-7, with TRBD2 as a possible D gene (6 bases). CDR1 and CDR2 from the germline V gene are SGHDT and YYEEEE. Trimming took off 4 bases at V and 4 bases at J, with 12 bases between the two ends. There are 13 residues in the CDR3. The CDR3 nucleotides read TGTGCCAGCAGCAAAGCGGGCCCTTACGAGCAGTACTTC. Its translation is CASSKAGPYEQYF.